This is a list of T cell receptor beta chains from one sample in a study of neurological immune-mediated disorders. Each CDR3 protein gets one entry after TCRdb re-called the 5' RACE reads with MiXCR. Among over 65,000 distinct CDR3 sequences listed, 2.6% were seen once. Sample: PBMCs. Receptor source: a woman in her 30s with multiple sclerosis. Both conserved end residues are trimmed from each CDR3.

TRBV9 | ASSDRAGGQQY
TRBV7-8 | ASSFSGSVYEQY
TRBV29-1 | SVEGGSYNEQF
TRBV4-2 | ASSQEEGGQGGYGYT
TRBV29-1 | SVVEVYGYT
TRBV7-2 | ASSLEGTSGPYEQY
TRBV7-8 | ASSRAGTAAGEKLF
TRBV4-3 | ASSQGERRESTDTQY
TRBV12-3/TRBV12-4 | ASSFLAGGPGELF
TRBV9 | ASSGYRAGDTEAF